This T cell receptor beta chain was profiled in a study of blood T cell repertoires in COVID-19. Across the whole study: Acute-phase and convalescent COVID-19 samples originated in the United States, Italy and Spain.

CDR1 is SGHTA and CDR2 is FQGTGA in the germline V gene. V was shortened by 2 bases and J by 4 bases, with 9 bases between the two germline ends. The CDR3 totals 15 residues. As originally analysed: Amplification of reference gene primers was used by the study to estimate nucleated cell counts. Sequencing used immunoSEQ multiplex PCR; TCRdb keeps in-frame clones, though not all of them. V, J and clone size derive from that table, while D and trimming were established from the DNA sequence. The repertoire holds 75,000 to 95,000 clones, with around 78% as singletons. The genes are TRBV7-3 and TRBJ2-6, with D tentatively TRBD1 (6 bases). Specimen: peripheral blood. The receptor's source is a man in his 60s with COVID-19, enrolled during active disease. This CDR3 is CASSLGDTGANVLTF. In DNA form, the CDR3 reads TGTGCCAGCAGCTTAGGGGACACCGGGGCCAACGTCCTGACTTTC.